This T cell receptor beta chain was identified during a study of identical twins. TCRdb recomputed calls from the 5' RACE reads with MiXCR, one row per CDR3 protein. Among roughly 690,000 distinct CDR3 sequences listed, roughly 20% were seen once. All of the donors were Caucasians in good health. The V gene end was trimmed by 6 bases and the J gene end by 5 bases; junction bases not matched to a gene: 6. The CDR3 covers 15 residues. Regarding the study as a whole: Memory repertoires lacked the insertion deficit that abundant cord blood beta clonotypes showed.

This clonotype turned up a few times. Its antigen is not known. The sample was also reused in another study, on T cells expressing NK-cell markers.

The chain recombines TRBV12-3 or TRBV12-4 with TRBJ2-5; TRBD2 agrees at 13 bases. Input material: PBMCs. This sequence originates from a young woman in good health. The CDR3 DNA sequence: TGTGCCAGCAGCCCGACTAGCGGGGGGATTGAGACCCAGTACTTC. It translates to CASSPTSGGIETQYF.